A selection of T cell receptor beta chains follows, all from one sample in a study of T-cell memory formation after mild COVID-19. TCRdb used MiXCR to reprocess the 5' RACE reads, holding one entry per CDR3 protein. The table has 27,000 or so distinct CDR3 sequences, around 7.2% seen once. Sequencing was performed on PBMCs or a T cell subset sorted from them (not recorded which). Source of these receptors: an adult woman who had mild COVID-19 (a few samples of this study predate the infection). Cell type and time point are not known. CDR3s include the opening cysteine and the closing phenylalanine or tryptophan. The order of the fields is D gene, V gene, J gene, clone size, CDR3 length, CDR3 protein, CDR3 DNA. A D gene is named only where the DNA matches it firmly. Some rows have no size entry. The others give once, few or many, or a class for an expanded clone.

d_call: -
v_call: TRBV5-1
j_call: TRBJ1-5
clone_size: many
cdr3_length: 13
cdr3_aa: CASRMGANQPQHF
cdr3_nt: TGCGCCAGCAGAATGGGGGCCAATCAGCCCCAGCATTTT

d_call: TRBD1
v_call: TRBV6-5
j_call: TRBJ2-2
clone_size: many
cdr3_length: 14
cdr3_aa: CASIDRENTGELFF
cdr3_nt: TGTGCCAGCATAGACAGGGAGAACACCGGGGAGCTGTTTTTT

d_call: TRBD1
v_call: TRBV25-1
j_call: TRBJ1-3
clone_size: many
cdr3_length: 15
cdr3_aa: CASSDPTGTGNTIYF
cdr3_nt: TGTGCCAGCAGTGACCCGACAGGGACTGGAAACACCATATATTTT

d_call: TRBD1
v_call: TRBV7-8
j_call: TRBJ1-4
clone_size: medium-sized
cdr3_length: 15
cdr3_aa: CASSQGGQGNEKLFF
cdr3_nt: TGTGCCAGCAGCCAAGGCGGACAGGGGAATGAAAAACTGTTTTTT

d_call: -
v_call: TRBV7-2
j_call: TRBJ1-1
clone_size: many
cdr3_length: 13
cdr3_aa: CASMQQWNTEAFF
cdr3_nt: TGTGCCAGCATGCAACAGTGGAACACTGAAGCTTTCTTT

d_call: TRBD1
v_call: TRBV18
j_call: TRBJ1-1
clone_size: many
cdr3_length: 16
cdr3_aa: CASSPGTGVANTEAFF
cdr3_nt: TGTGCCAGCTCACCCGGGACAGGGGTTGCAAACACTGAAGCTTTCTTT

d_call: -
v_call: TRBV20-1
j_call: TRBJ2-3
clone_size: many
cdr3_length: 14
cdr3_aa: CSAIRRSGTDTQYF
cdr3_nt: TGCAGTGCTATCCGGAGAAGCGGCACAGATACGCAGTATTTT

d_call: -
v_call: TRBV6-5
j_call: TRBJ1-1
clone_size: many
cdr3_length: 14
cdr3_aa: CASSVQGWVTEAFF
cdr3_nt: TGTGCCAGCAGTGTACAGGGATGGGTTACTGAAGCTTTCTTT

d_call: TRBD2
v_call: TRBV12-3/TRBV12-4
j_call: TRBJ2-1
clone_size: many
cdr3_length: 15
cdr3_aa: CASRPYGGAGNEQFF
cdr3_nt: TGTGCCAGCAGGCCTTACGGGGGGGCAGGGAATGAGCAGTTCTTC

d_call: -
v_call: TRBV13
j_call: TRBJ1-2
clone_size: many
cdr3_length: 13
cdr3_aa: CASSSQDSYGYTF
cdr3_nt: TGTGCCAGCAGCTCCCAGGACAGCTATGGCTACACCTTC

d_call: TRBD1
v_call: TRBV20-1
j_call: TRBJ2-1
clone_size: medium-sized
cdr3_length: 13
cdr3_aa: CSQQGASYNEQFF
cdr3_nt: TGCAGTCAACAGGGGGCCTCGTACAATGAGCAGTTCTTC

d_call: -
v_call: TRBV20-1
j_call: TRBJ2-7
clone_size: many
cdr3_length: 14
cdr3_aa: CSASPWRGLNEQYF
cdr3_nt: TGCAGTGCTAGCCCTTGGAGGGGTTTAAACGAGCAGTACTTC

d_call: -
v_call: TRBV30
j_call: TRBJ2-1
clone_size: many
cdr3_length: 13
cdr3_aa: CAWSLLDYREQFF
cdr3_nt: TGTGCCTGGAGCCTATTGGACTATAGGGAGCAGTTCTTC

d_call: -
v_call: TRBV2
j_call: TRBJ2-7
clone_size: many
cdr3_length: 14
cdr3_aa: CASSGGTVPSEQYF
cdr3_nt: TGTGCCAGCAGTGGAGGGACTGTCCCGAGCGAGCAGTACTTC

d_call: TRBD1
v_call: TRBV19
j_call: TRBJ2-3
clone_size: many
cdr3_length: 14
cdr3_aa: CASSIDRDADTQYF
cdr3_nt: TGTGCCAGTAGTATTGACAGGGATGCAGATACGCAGTATTTT

d_call: -
v_call: TRBV20-1
j_call: TRBJ1-5
clone_size: many
cdr3_length: 12
cdr3_aa: CSANRDISPQHF
cdr3_nt: TGCAGTGCTAACCGGGACATAAGTCCCCAGCATTTT

d_call: TRBD1
v_call: TRBV4-1
j_call: TRBJ2-5
clone_size: many
cdr3_length: 15
cdr3_aa: CASSHWDRGEVVQYF
cdr3_nt: TGCGCCAGCAGCCATTGGGACAGGGGCGAGGTAGTCCAGTACTTC

d_call: -
v_call: TRBV7-9
j_call: TRBJ2-7
clone_size: many
cdr3_length: 17
cdr3_aa: CASSLAGGDRSVHEQYF
cdr3_nt: TGTGCCAGCAGCTTAGCGGGGGGGGACAGATCGGTCCACGAGCAGTACTTC

d_call: TRBD1
v_call: TRBV5-1
j_call: TRBJ2-5
clone_size: many
cdr3_length: 14
cdr3_aa: CASSSGTEGVTQYF
cdr3_nt: TGCGCCAGCAGCTCCGGGACAGAGGGAGTGACCCAGTACTTC

d_call: TRBD1
v_call: TRBV3-1
j_call: TRBJ1-6
clone_size: -
cdr3_length: 15
cdr3_aa: CASSLGTGGNSPLHF
cdr3_nt: TGTGCCAGCAGCCTCGGGACAGGGGGCAATTCACCCCTCCACTTT

d_call: -
v_call: TRBV27
j_call: TRBJ1-1
clone_size: many
cdr3_length: 15
cdr3_aa: CASSPGGHPNTEAFF
cdr3_nt: TGTGCCAGCAGTCCCGGGGGACACCCGAACACTGAAGCTTTCTTT

d_call: -
v_call: TRBV29-1
j_call: TRBJ1-2
clone_size: few
cdr3_length: 11
cdr3_aa: CSVEAGHGYTF
cdr3_nt: TGCAGCGTTGAAGCTGGACACGGCTACACCTTC

d_call: -
v_call: TRBV28
j_call: TRBJ2-7
clone_size: many
cdr3_length: 13
cdr3_aa: CASSFYKLYEQYF
cdr3_nt: TGTGCCAGCAGTTTTTATAAACTGTACGAGCAGTACTTC

d_call: -
v_call: TRBV6-1
j_call: TRBJ2-3
clone_size: many
cdr3_length: 10
cdr3_aa: CASRYDTQYF
cdr3_nt: TGTGCCAGCAGATATGATACGCAGTATTTT

d_call: TRBD1
v_call: TRBV3-1
j_call: TRBJ1-4
clone_size: many
cdr3_length: 15
cdr3_aa: CASSPPGTVVEKLFF
cdr3_nt: TGTGCCAGCAGCCCTCCCGGGACAGTGGTTGAAAAACTGTTTTTT

d_call: -
v_call: TRBV3-1
j_call: TRBJ2-7
clone_size: -
cdr3_length: 13
cdr3_aa: CASSQDGTYEQYF
cdr3_nt: TGTGCCAGCAGCCAAGACGGTACTTACGAGCAGTACTTC

d_call: TRBD1
v_call: TRBV9
j_call: TRBJ2-5
clone_size: many
cdr3_length: 16
cdr3_aa: CASSAERTGGGETQYF
cdr3_nt: TGTGCCAGCAGCGCCGAGCGGACAGGGGGAGGAGAGACCCAGTACTTC

d_call: TRBD1
v_call: TRBV20-1
j_call: TRBJ1-5
clone_size: many
cdr3_length: 16
cdr3_aa: CSAIPGQASAQRPQHF
cdr3_nt: TGCAGTGCTATCCCCGGACAGGCGTCCGCCCAAAGGCCCCAGCATTTT

d_call: TRBD2
v_call: TRBV3-1
j_call: TRBJ2-3
clone_size: many
cdr3_length: 12
cdr3_aa: CASSSSGGTQYF
cdr3_nt: TGTGCCAGCAGCTCGTCGGGGGGGACGCAGTATTTT

d_call: TRBD1
v_call: TRBV11-2
j_call: TRBJ1-1
clone_size: many
cdr3_length: 15
cdr3_aa: CASSPFRDSNTEAFF
cdr3_nt: TGTGCCAGCAGCCCGTTTAGGGACAGTAACACTGAAGCTTTCTTT

d_call: TRBD2
v_call: TRBV7-7
j_call: TRBJ2-5
clone_size: many
cdr3_length: 15
cdr3_aa: CASSLKRESQETQYF
cdr3_nt: TGTGCTAGCAGCTTAAAGCGGGAGAGTCAAGAGACCCAGTACTTC

d_call: -
v_call: TRBV5-6
j_call: TRBJ1-1
clone_size: -
cdr3_length: 12
cdr3_aa: CASSLTNTEAFF
cdr3_nt: TGTGCCAGCAGCTTAACAAACACTGAAGCTTTCTTT

d_call: -
v_call: TRBV18
j_call: TRBJ1-2
clone_size: many
cdr3_length: 15
cdr3_aa: CASSLTGTINYGYTF
cdr3_nt: TGTGCCAGCTCATTAACCGGGACAATTAACTATGGCTACACCTTC

d_call: TRBD1
v_call: TRBV20-1
j_call: TRBJ1-6
clone_size: many
cdr3_length: 14
cdr3_aa: CSAQQGVGNSPLHF
cdr3_nt: TGCAGTGCTCAACAGGGGGTCGGGAATTCACCCCTCCACTTT

d_call: TRBD1
v_call: TRBV7-8
j_call: TRBJ2-7
clone_size: many
cdr3_length: 15
cdr3_aa: CASSLPKDRGSEQYF
cdr3_nt: TGTGCCAGCAGCTTACCAAAGGACAGGGGATCCGAGCAGTACTTC

d_call: TRBD1
v_call: TRBV6-2/TRBV6-3
j_call: TRBJ2-7
clone_size: many
cdr3_length: 15
cdr3_aa: CASSYYGQGYDEQYF
cdr3_nt: TGTGCCAGCAGTTACTATGGACAGGGGTACGACGAGCAGTACTTC

d_call: -
v_call: TRBV7-3
j_call: TRBJ1-3
clone_size: many
cdr3_length: 16
cdr3_aa: CASSLSGIGTGNTIYF
cdr3_nt: TGTGCCAGCAGCTTATCAGGGATAGGAACTGGAAACACCATATATTTT

d_call: TRBD2
v_call: TRBV30
j_call: TRBJ2-1
clone_size: many
cdr3_length: 15
cdr3_aa: CAWSAGTSPTNEQFF
cdr3_nt: TGTGCCTGGAGTGCCGGGACTAGCCCCACTAATGAGCAGTTCTTC

d_call: -
v_call: TRBV7-7
j_call: TRBJ2-5
clone_size: many
cdr3_length: 15
cdr3_aa: CASSSGRTGQETQYF
cdr3_nt: TGTGCCAGCAGCTCAGGGAGGACAGGTCAAGAGACCCAGTACTTC

d_call: -
v_call: TRBV5-1
j_call: TRBJ2-7
clone_size: many
cdr3_length: 14
cdr3_aa: CASSLAQGAYEQYF
cdr3_nt: TGCGCCAGCAGCTTGGCGCAGGGAGCCTACGAGCAGTACTTC

d_call: -
v_call: TRBV20-1
j_call: TRBJ2-3
clone_size: many
cdr3_length: 19
cdr3_aa: CSARDRRIGAGKSTDTQYF
cdr3_nt: TGCAGTGCTAGAGATCGTAGGATTGGGGCCGGGAAAAGCACAGATACGCAGTATTTT

d_call: TRBD2
v_call: TRBV6-2/TRBV6-3
j_call: TRBJ2-7
clone_size: few
cdr3_length: 16
cdr3_aa: CASRSQRDRSSYEQYF
cdr3_nt: TGTGCCAGCAGGAGCCAGCGGGACCGGAGCTCCTACGAGCAGTACTTC

d_call: -
v_call: TRBV20-1
j_call: TRBJ1-2
clone_size: medium-sized
cdr3_length: 12
cdr3_aa: CSAGLGRGGYTF
cdr3_nt: TGCAGTGCTGGGCTGGGCCGAGGAGGCTACACCTTC

d_call: -
v_call: TRBV2
j_call: TRBJ2-1
clone_size: many
cdr3_length: 15
cdr3_aa: CASRMGQGAYNEQFF
cdr3_nt: TGTGCCAGCAGGATGGGGCAGGGAGCCTACAATGAGCAGTTCTTC

d_call: -
v_call: TRBV10-3
j_call: TRBJ2-1
clone_size: many
cdr3_length: 12
cdr3_aa: CAISERPEQQFF
cdr3_nt: TGTGCCATCAGTGAGAGGCCCGAGCAGCAGTTCTTC

d_call: -
v_call: TRBV11-2
j_call: TRBJ1-2
clone_size: many
cdr3_length: 17
cdr3_aa: CASSLDPGGRGDYGYTF
cdr3_nt: TGTGCCAGCAGCTTAGATCCCGGAGGCCGGGGTGACTATGGCTACACCTTC

d_call: TRBD2
v_call: TRBV6-6
j_call: TRBJ2-5
clone_size: many
cdr3_length: 14
cdr3_aa: CASTLASGKETQYF
cdr3_nt: TGTGCCAGCACCCTAGCTAGCGGGAAGGAGACCCAGTACTTC

d_call: -
v_call: TRBV11-2
j_call: TRBJ2-2
clone_size: few
cdr3_length: 13
cdr3_aa: CASIKLDTGELFF
cdr3_nt: TGTGCCAGCATCAAACTGGACACCGGGGAGCTGTTTTTT

d_call: TRBD1
v_call: TRBV7-2
j_call: TRBJ2-1
clone_size: many
cdr3_length: 15
cdr3_aa: CASSPTAGQGNEQFF
cdr3_nt: TGTGCCAGCAGCCCCACGGCCGGACAGGGCAATGAGCAGTTCTTC

d_call: TRBD1
v_call: TRBV7-3
j_call: TRBJ2-1
clone_size: many
cdr3_length: 14
cdr3_aa: CASSSGQGGDEQFF
cdr3_nt: TGTGCCAGCAGCTCGGGACAGGGCGGCGATGAGCAGTTCTTC

d_call: -
v_call: TRBV30
j_call: TRBJ1-6
clone_size: many
cdr3_length: 16
cdr3_aa: CAWSVRREGDNSPLHF
cdr3_nt: TGTGCCTGGAGTGTAAGGCGAGAGGGGGATAATTCACCCCTCCACTTT